The clone carrying this T cell receptor (beta chain) was found a few times. This sample is part of a study of T-cell reconstitution after alpha-beta-depleted transplantation in children. Construction of the TCRbeta library involved unique molecular identifiers. MiXCR, applied by TCRdb to the PCR reads, yields one record per CDR3 protein. Of some 600,000 distinct CDR3 sequences in the sample, approximately 15% were seen once. With V trimmed by 4 bases and J by 2 bases, 8 bases remained unmatched. The length of the CDR3 is 16 residues. Germline values: CDR1 SGHRS, CDR2 YFSETQ. The starting material was PBMCs from the stem cell graft donor, obtained from the stem cell graft. The TCR originated in a human donor who donated a stem cell graft to a child with acute myeloid leukemia. The rearrangement links TRBV5-1 to TRBJ2-1; 8 bases fit TRBD1. CDR3 sequence: CASSGGTGGPYNEQFF. DNA of the CDR3: TGCGCCAGCAGCGGTGGTACAGGGGGTCCCTACAATGAGCAGTTCTTC.